Detailed here is one T cell receptor (beta chain). Its matching antigen is unknown. What was sequenced were expressed TCRB transcripts, since all of the isolated RNA had been reverse transcribed. Assay: immunoSEQ multiplex PCR; the TCRdb copy retains only in-frame clones and omits some. The sample shows about 700,000 clones, around an eighth of them seen only once. This sample stems from a study of beta chain features in type 1 diabetes. Study-level results: Compared to healthy donors, patients appeared to have naive, central memory and Treg TCRB repertoires that were more alike. Reads derived from cDNA could over-represent cells showing high TCR expression. In all four CD4+ subsets, TCRB CDR3 length was significantly, moderately reduced in type 1 diabetes.

The V gene lost 7 bases and the J gene lost 3 bases, with 12 bases spanning the gap. The germline V gene has CDR1 MNHNY and CDR2 SVGAGI (reference sequence). The CDR3 runs to 13 residues. This sequence originates from a man younger than 35 with type 1 diabetes. The sample consisted of naive CD4+ T cells from blood. The V and J genes are TRBV6-6 and TRBJ1-1; D gene uncertain. The CDR3 DNA is TGTGCCAGCACCTGGGAGGGAGACACTGAAGCTTTCTTT. This encodes CASTWEGDTEAFF.